The 21 T cell receptor beta chains below all came from one sample that was sequenced in a study of shared clonotypes between healthy human individuals. Repertoires were generated with immunoSEQ multiplex PCR, while TCRdb's copy carries only in-frame clones and drops some. The repertoire holds about 980,000 clones, with approximately 80% as singletons. The sequenced material came from memory CD4+ T cells sorted from blood. Subset meaning: CD45RA-negative fraction. The receptors derive from a young man in good health.

A remark on this clone: A much larger clone differs by one base, so this may be a read error. Other nucleotide sequences from this sample produce the same CDR3. The gene calls are TRBV5-6 and TRBJ2-2; D is possibly TRBD1 (5 bases). V lost 2 bases and J 1 base, leaving 6 bases between the germline ends. The CDR3 runs 14 residues. Per the germline V gene, CDR1 is SGHDT and CDR2 is YYEEEE. CDR3 loop: CASSLRGNTGELFF. The CDR3, as DNA: TGTGCCAGCAGCTTAAGGGGGAACACCGGGGAGCTGTTTTTT.

The rearrangement joins TRBV18 to TRBJ2-7; 14 bases are a match to TRBD2. With 1 base clipped from V and 0 bases from J, the junction kept 2 bases outside the gene matches. Looked up from germline, CDR1 is KGHSH and CDR2 is LQKENI. The CDR3 is 17 amino acids. The CDR3 region is CASSPQGTSGSSYEQYF. The CDR3 nucleotides read TGTGCCAGCTCACCACAAGGGACTAGCGGGAGCTCCTACGAGCAGTACTTC.

J is TRBJ1-1 and V is TRBV27; TRBD1 agrees at 9 bases. The CDR3 consists of 15 residues. CDR1 is MNHEY and CDR2 is SMNVEV in the germline V gene (reference sequence). V lost 6 bases to trimming and J lost 1 base; unmatched junction nucleotides: 6. In nucleotides, the CDR3 is TGTGCCAGCAGGTACAACAGGGGGCCGAACACTGAAGCTTTCTTT. This translates into CASRYNRGPNTEAFF.

The gene calls are TRBV5-6 and TRBJ2-5; TRBD1 is a possible D gene (6 bases). With 2 bases removed from V and 7 bases from J, the gap between germline ends came to 6 bases. Germline CDR1 is SGHDT and CDR2 is YYEEEE. CDR3 length equals 11 residues. Here the CDR3 DNA reads TGTGCCAGCAGCTTACAGGGGACCCAGTACTTC. Its translation is CASSLQGTQYF.

As DNA, the CDR3 is TGCGCCAGCAGCTTGGTTGGGACAGGGGCAAAAGGTGATACGCAGTATTTT. It is translated as CASSLVGTGAKGDTQYF. The V call is TRBV5-1, the J call TRBJ2-3, with 10 bases identical to TRBD1. Germline-derived CDR1 and CDR2 are SGHRS and YFSETQ. The CDR3 is made up of 17 amino acids. The V segment lost 0 bases and the J segment 6 bases; nucleotides outside the gene matches: 10.

The CDR3 region has the DNA TGTGCCAGTGAGATAACGACAGAAGCTTTCTTT. Translated: CASEITTEAFF. The chain has TRBV7-9 and TRBJ1-1; no clear D gene. CDR1 SEHNR and CDR2 FQNEAQ come from the germline V gene (reference sequence). The CDR3 runs to 11 residues. Trimming took 9 bases from V and 8 from J, leaving 13 bases between them.

The V gene is TRBV2, the J gene TRBJ2-7; no clear D. The CDR3 is 14 amino acids. With 3 bases removed from V and 7 bases from J, the gap between germline ends came to 16 bases. CDR1 is SNHLY, CDR2 FYNNEI, per germline. The CDR3 nucleotides are TGTGCCAGCAGTGACAGGCCCTCGGTAGGGGAGCAGTACTTC. It encodes CASSDRPSVGEQYF.

This clone was seen a few times. This chain connects TRBV10-3 to TRBJ2-7, with 8 bases matching TRBD2. Per germline, CDR1 ENHRY and CDR2 SYGVKD. The CDR3 extends over 15 amino acids. J lost 3 bases, V lost 3 bases, and 7 bases had no gene match. CDR3 DNA: TGTGCCATCAGTGATCCTCTGCGGGGGGACTACGAGCAGTACTTC. Amino acid sequence: CAISDPLRGDYEQYF.

This clone has just a few counts. The gene calls are TRBV11-2 and TRBJ2-5, with 9 nucleotides matching TRBD2. Looked up from germline, CDR1 is SGHAT and CDR2 is FQNNGV. This CDR3 is built from 16 residues. Trimming cost V 5 bases and J 5 bases; bases outside gene matches: 12. The CDR3 here is CASSPTGRGGLETQYF. The CDR3 bases are TGTGCCAGCAGCCCCACGGGGCGGGGGGGCCTGGAGACCCAGTACTTC.

As to this clone: The same CDR3 can be traced to other DNA sequences in this sample. The chain employs TRBV4-1 and TRBJ2-7; D might be TRBD2 (6 bases). CDR1 and CDR2 (germline): MGHRA, YSYEKL. The CDR3 consists of 14 residues. V was clipped by 0 bases and J by 2 bases, with 8 bases between them. CDR3 sequence reads: CASSQEAGTYEQYF. For the CDR3, the DNA is TGCGCCAGCAGCCAAGAGGCGGGGACCTACGAGCAGTACTTC.

The V and J genes are TRBV13 and TRBJ1-6, with D uncertain. The V end was cut by 4 bases, the J end by 6 bases, with 10 bases between. The germline gives CDR1 PRHDT, CDR2 FYEKMQ (reference sequence). This CDR3 comprises 14 residues. The CDR3 protein is CASSSFGVNSPLHF. Here the CDR3 DNA reads TGTGCCAGCAGCTCCTTCGGGGTTAATTCACCCCTCCACTTT.

This clone was seen a handful of times. This sequence joins TRBV7-2 and TRBJ2-7; D is uncertain. This CDR3 region has 13 residues. V was cut by 5 bases and J by 3 bases, with 11 bases left in between. Per the germline V gene, CDR1 is SGHTA and CDR2 is FQGNSA. CDR3 coding DNA: TGTGCCAGCAGCGGACCCCCCCTCTACGAGCAGTACTTC. It translates to CASSGPPLYEQYF. Based on the CDR3 plus reference TRBV7-2 and TRBJ2-7, the full variable domain is GAGVSQSPSNKVTEKGKDVELRCDPISGHTALYWYRQSLGQGLEFLIYFQGNSAPDKSGLPSDRFSAERTGGSVSTLTIQRTQQEDSAVYLCASSGPPLYEQYFGPGTRLTVT.

This sequence joins TRBV7-2 and TRBJ2-7; 9 bases are shared with TRBD2. The V gene's germline CDR1 is SGHTA and CDR2 FQGNSA. This CDR3 is built from 16 residues. Unmatched junction bases numbered 14, after V lost 5 bases and J lost 6 bases. The CDR3 bases are TGTGCCAGCAGCCCCCCAATGGCGGGAGGGATCAGCGAGCAGTACTTC. It translates to CASSPPMAGGISEQYF.

This clone appeared many times. Other DNA sequences within the sample encode an identical CDR3. This sequence joins TRBV5-1 and TRBJ2-1; 10 bases align to TRBD2. Per the germline V gene, CDR1 is SGHRS and CDR2 is YFSETQ. The V gene end was trimmed by 0 bases and the J gene end by 7 bases; junction bases not matched to a gene: 7. The CDR3 is made up of 16 amino acids. The CDR3 sequence: CASSLGSGRARNEQFF. In DNA, the CDR3 is TGCGCCAGCAGCTTGGGGAGCGGGAGGGCCAGGAATGAGCAGTTCTTC.

With regard to this clone: This specimen includes other DNA sequences encoding the same CDR3. The J gene is TRBJ1-3, the V gene TRBV4-1; no clear D gene. The CDR3 sequence is 17 residues long. The germline V gene encodes CDR1 MGHRA and CDR2 YSYEKL. Trimming took 8 bases from V and 0 from J, leaving 20 bases between them. The CDR3 region has the DNA TGCGCCAGCTCTCGAGCAGGCCTCGTTCTCTCTGGAAACACCATATATTTT. Translation gives CASSRAGLVLSGNTIYF.

This rearrangement joins TRBV30 to TRBJ1-3; D call uncertain. V was cut by 3 bases and J by 0 bases, with 12 bases left in between. Germline V lookup: CDR1 GTSNPN, CDR2 SVGIG (reference sequence). The CDR3 spans 15 residues. In DNA, the CDR3 is TGTGCCTGGAGGAGAGACATAAGCTCTGGAAACACCATATATTTT. It codes for CAWRRDISSGNTIYF.

This rearrangement joins TRBV6-5 to TRBJ1-1; 11 bases map to TRBD1. CDR1 is MNHEY and CDR2 is SVGAGI in the germline V gene. With V trimmed by 9 bases and J by 5 bases, 11 bases remained unmatched. This CDR3 is 15 amino acids long. The CDR3: CASFFWTGGETEAFF. In DNA, the CDR3 is TGTGCCAGTTTTTTTTGGACAGGGGGCGAGACTGAAGCTTTCTTT.

The chain recombines TRBV29-1 with TRBJ2-5; D unresolved. Trimming cost V 4 bases and J 4 bases, with 10 bases left between them. This CDR3 is 12 amino acids long. Germline-derived CDR1 and CDR2 are SQVTM and ANQGSEA. The CDR3: CSVVEVGETQYF. CDR3 DNA sequence: TGCAGCGTTGTTGAGGTGGGAGAGACCCAGTACTTC.

The chain combines TRBV21-1 with TRBJ2-3; TRBD1 reflects the table's D call only, with no check against the DNA. TRBV21-1 is classified as a pseudogene. The CDR3 totals 15 residues. The CDR3 DNA follows: TGTGCCAGCAGCAAAGCGGGACAAGTCACAGATACGCAGTATTTT. Translation gives CASSKAGQVTDTQYF.

The gene calls are TRBV6-1 and TRBJ2-3, with 12 bases fitting TRBD2. The CDR3 is 15 residues long. With 6 bases clipped from V and 3 bases from J, the junction kept 4 bases outside the gene matches. Germline loops: CDR1 MNHNS, CDR2 SASEGT. CDR3 nucleotides: TGTGCCAGCAGAAGACTAGCGGGAGAGACAGATACGCAGTATTTT. Protein: CASRRLAGETDTQYF.

This clone was counted only a few times. The chain carries TRBV5-1 and TRBJ2-3, with 8 bases aligning to TRBD2. Germline V gene lookup returns CDR1 SGHRS and CDR2 YFSETQ. With 3 bases clipped from V and 3 bases from J, the junction kept 6 bases outside the gene matches. This CDR3 is 15 amino acids long. CDR3 in amino acids: CASSSGRGGTDTQYF. CDR3 DNA sequence: TGCGCCAGCAGCTCTGGACGGGGGGGTACAGATACGCAGTATTTT.